These 19 T cell receptor beta chains came from one sample sequenced in a study of blood T cell repertoires in COVID-19 (dated by TCRdb to the early 2020s). Receptor libraries were prepared by the immunoSEQ multiplex PCR assay. As stored in TCRdb, this immuneACCESS dataset retains in-frame rearrangements with V and J assigned. A fraction of the clones does not appear; measured against another copy, unresolved V genes explain less than half of the discrepancy, and the remainder lacks a known reason. In this sample the table shows roughly 40,000 clones, approximately 90% of which occur a single time. The ten top clones hold 0.3% to 0.4% of the sample. Material: peripheral blood. The receptors stem from a man aged 45-65 years with COVID-19, enrolled during active disease.

This chain joins TRBV6-2 or TRBV6-3 and TRBJ2-1, with TRBD2 identical over 7 bases. V was clipped by 6 bases and J by 4 bases; unmatched bases: 3. This CDR3 has 13 residues. Germline CDR1 is MNHEY and CDR2 is SVGEGT. CDR3 DNA sequence: TGTGCCAGCAGCCGGGAGGAGTACAATGAGCAGTTCTTC. The encoded protein is CASSREEYNEQFF.

The V gene is TRBV5-1, the J gene TRBJ1-3; D call uncertain. CDR1 is SGHRS and CDR2 is YFSETQ in the germline V gene. This CDR3 is built from 17 residues. The V gene lost 2 bases and the J gene lost 0 bases, with 15 bases spanning the gap. This CDR3 reads CASSLRPPGSSGNTIYF. The CDR3 DNA reads TGCGCCAGCAGCTTAAGACCCCCGGGGAGCTCTGGAAACACCATATATTTT. Drawing the rest from reference TRBV5-1 and TRBJ1-3, the complete variable domain is KAGVTQTPRYLIKTRGQQVTLSCSPISGHRSVSWYQQTPGQGLQFLFEYFSETQRNKGNFPGRFSGRQFSNSRSEMNVSTLELGDSALYLCASSLRPPGSSGNTIYFGEGSWLTVV.

The chain recombines TRBV19 with TRBJ2-7; 10 nucleotides agree with TRBD1. The CDR3 is 15 amino acids. Germline V gene sequence: CDR1 LNHDA, CDR2 SQIVND (reference sequence). The V segment lost 5 bases and the J segment 3 bases; nucleotides outside the gene matches: 7. The CDR3 is CASSDPGTGVYEQYF. As DNA, the CDR3 is TGTGCCAGTAGTGACCCCGGGACAGGGGTCTACGAGCAGTACTTC.

The chain carries TRBV5-1 and TRBJ1-1; D is unclear. V shed 0 bases and J shed 1 base, with 7 bases lying between them. Germline V gives CDR1 SGHRS, CDR2 YFSETQ. The CDR3 runs to 14 residues. CDR3 nucleotide sequence: TGCGCCAGCAGCTTGGAAACAACGAACACTGAAGCTTTCTTT. It yields the protein CASSLETTNTEAFF. Full variable domain (missing parts from reference TRBV5-1 and TRBJ1-1): KAGVTQTPRYLIKTRGQQVTLSCSPISGHRSVSWYQQTPGQGLQFLFEYFSETQRNKGNFPGRFSGRQFSNSRSEMNVSTLELGDSALYLCASSLETTNTEAFFGQGTRLTVV.

V usage is TRBV5-1 and J usage is TRBJ2-5; 7 nucleotides align to TRBD1. CDR1 is SGHRS, CDR2 YFSETQ, per germline. The J segment lost 5 bases and the V segment lost 4 bases, leaving 5 bases of the junction unmatched. This CDR3 region has 13 residues. CDR3 amino acids: CASSAQGVETQYF. CDR3 sequence (DNA): TGCGCCAGCAGCGCCCAGGGGGTGGAGACCCAGTACTTC.

The chain has TRBV2 and TRBJ1-1, with D perhaps matching TRBD1 (5 bases). This CDR3 is built from 14 residues. V was shortened by 7 bases and J by 6 bases, with 18 bases between the two germline ends. The germline V gene has CDR1 SNHLY and CDR2 FYNNEI. The CDR3 protein is CASKTRGRRAEAFF. DNA of the CDR3: TGTGCCAGCAAGACCCGGGGGAGGAGGGCTGAAGCTTTCTTT.

The chain has TRBV19 and TRBJ1-4, with TRBD1 as a possible D gene (6 bases). V dropped 9 bases and J dropped 0 bases, with 17 bases sitting between them. Germline V CDR1 and CDR2: LNHDA, SQIVND (reference sequence). The CDR3 has 16 residues. In DNA, the CDR3 is TGTGCCAGCTCTTCCAGGGGATATGCAACTAATGAAAAACTGTTTTTT. Amino acids: CASSSRGYATNEKLFF.

The rearrangement joins TRBV2 to TRBJ1-1, with TRBD1 matching 7 bases. CDR3 length: 15 residues. In germline, CDR1 is SNHLY, CDR2 FYNNEI. The V segment lost 4 bases and the J segment 4 bases; nucleotides outside the gene matches: 9. CDR3 sequence reads: CASSVEQGIGTEAFF. In nucleotides, the CDR3 is TGTGCCAGCAGTGTCGAACAGGGGATCGGCACTGAAGCTTTCTTT. The variable domain in full, completed from reference TRBV2 and TRBJ1-1, reads EPEVTQTPSHQVTQMGQEVILRCVPISNHLYFYWYRQILGQKVEFLVSFYNNEISEKSEIFDDQFSVERPDGSNFTLKIRSTKLEDSAMYFCASSVEQGIGTEAFFGQGTRLTVV.

The V call is TRBV5-1, the J call TRBJ2-1; 7 bases align to TRBD1. The CDR3 runs 14 residues. V lost 2 bases, J lost 6 bases, and 5 bases stayed unmatched. Germline assignment: CDR1 SGHRS and CDR2 YFSETQ. This CDR3 is CASSLRQGSNEQFF. CDR3 in DNA: TGCGCCAGCAGCTTAAGACAGGGAAGCAATGAGCAGTTCTTC.

This CDR3 reads CASSNLLRVLTYEQYF. The CDR3 DNA is TGTGCCAGCAGCAACCTTTTGCGGGTCCTCACCTACGAGCAGTACTTC. The chain employs TRBV11-2 and TRBJ2-7; weak D call: TRBD2 (5 bases). Trimming pared 5 bases from V and 2 bases from J, leaving 19 bases between. CDR3 length equals 16 residues. Per germline, CDR1 SGHAT and CDR2 FQNNGV. Filled out from reference TRBV11-2 and TRBJ2-7, the complete variable domain reads EAGVAQSPRYKIIEKRQSVAFWCNPISGHATLYWYQQILGQGPKLLIQFQNNGVVDDSQLPKDRFSAERLKGVDSTLKIQPAKLEDSAVYLCASSNLLRVLTYEQYFGPGTRLTVT.

This clone was seen just once. This chain uses TRBV2 with TRBJ2-1, with TRBD2 matching over 15 bases. CDR1 is SNHLY, CDR2 FYNNEI, per germline. V was pared by 7 bases and J by 3 bases, with 7 bases of the junction left unmatched. The CDR3 is made up of 17 amino acids. CDR3 sequence (DNA): TGTGCCAGCACCAAAGGACTAGCGGGAGGGAGCTACAATGAGCAGTTCTTC. It translates to CASTKGLAGGSYNEQFF.

The J gene is TRBJ2-7, the V gene TRBV3-1 (or the pseudogene TRBV3-2), with 9 bases lining up with TRBD1. The CDR3 has 16 amino acids. V was clipped by 2 bases and J by 5 bases; unmatched bases: 10. In germline, CDR1 is LGHDT, CDR2 YNNKEL (reference sequence). The CDR3 coding sequence is TGTGCCAGCAGCCAATGGCGGCGGGACAGGGCCCACGAGCAGTACTTC. Its translation: CASSQWRRDRAHEQYF.

The chain has TRBV9 and TRBJ2-2; maybe TRBD2 (6 bases). This CDR3 is 18 amino acids long. Germline V gene sequence: CDR1 SGDLS, CDR2 YYNGEE. Trimming removed 0 bases from V and 5 bases from J, with 20 bases in between. As DNA, the CDR3 is TGTGCCAGCAGCGTAGATTCCGGGATGGCTAGCGCGACCGGGGAGCTGTTTTTT. It is translated as CASSVDSGMASATGELFF.

The V and J genes are TRBV29-1 and TRBJ1-2; D perhaps matches TRBD1 (5 bases). The CDR3 runs 11 residues. Between the trimmed V and J ends, which lost 3 bases and 8 bases, there was a span of 10 bases. The germline CDR1 and CDR2 sequences are SQVTM and ANQGSEA. The DNA of the CDR3 is TGCAGCGTTGACAGGGATCAAGGCTACACCTTC. Translation gives CSVDRDQGYTF.

The chain joins TRBV5-6 to TRBJ2-7; D is possibly TRBD2 (6 bases). Trimming removed 2 bases from V and 7 bases from J, with 10 bases in between. CDR3 size: 12 residues. Germline-derived CDR1 and CDR2 are SGHDT and YYEEEE. CDR3 region: CASSFAGFEQYF. DNA of the CDR3: TGTGCCAGCAGCTTCGCGGGATTTGAGCAGTACTTC.

The chain employs TRBV4-2 and TRBJ2-1; D is perhaps TRBD2 (6 bases). Per germline, CDR1 LGHNA and CDR2 YNFKEQ. This CDR3 has 17 residues. Trimming left V 1 base short and J 1 base short, with 14 bases between. CDR3 coding DNA: TGTGCCAGCAGCCAAGCAGTAGCGGCAGGGTCCTACAATGAGCAGTTCTTC. It translates to CASSQAVAAGSYNEQFF.

The chain recombines TRBV4-3 with TRBJ2-7; 13 bases match TRBD2. Looked up from germline, CDR1 is LGHNA and CDR2 is YSLEER. The CDR3 covers 16 residues. V shed 1 base, J shed 0 bases, and the junction held 0 bases outside the gene matches. CDR3: CASSQGTSGSSYEQYF. In nucleotides, the CDR3 is TGCGCCAGCAGCCAAGGGACTAGCGGGAGCTCCTACGAGCAGTACTTC.

Only a few counts were recorded for this clone. The V gene is TRBV2, the J gene TRBJ2-7, with 8 bases identical to TRBD1. V trimming: 6 bases; J trimming: 0 bases; junction bases outside the gene matches: 7. The CDR3 spans 15 residues. Germline V gene data show CDR1 as SNHLY and CDR2 as FYNNEI. CDR3 sequence reads: CASRERDRSSYEQYF. CDR3 nucleotides: TGTGCCAGCAGGGAACGGGACAGGAGCTCCTACGAGCAGTACTTC.

The rearrangement uses TRBV19 and TRBJ1-5, with 10 bases identical to TRBD1. The CDR3 is 15 amino acids. After removal of 8 bases from V and 1 base from J, the junction contained 5 bases not matched to a gene. Germline values: CDR1 LNHDA, CDR2 SQIVND (reference sequence). As DNA, the CDR3 is TGTGCCAGTCGACAGGGGGCGTTAAGCAATCAGCCCCAGCATTTT. Translation: CASRQGALSNQPQHF.